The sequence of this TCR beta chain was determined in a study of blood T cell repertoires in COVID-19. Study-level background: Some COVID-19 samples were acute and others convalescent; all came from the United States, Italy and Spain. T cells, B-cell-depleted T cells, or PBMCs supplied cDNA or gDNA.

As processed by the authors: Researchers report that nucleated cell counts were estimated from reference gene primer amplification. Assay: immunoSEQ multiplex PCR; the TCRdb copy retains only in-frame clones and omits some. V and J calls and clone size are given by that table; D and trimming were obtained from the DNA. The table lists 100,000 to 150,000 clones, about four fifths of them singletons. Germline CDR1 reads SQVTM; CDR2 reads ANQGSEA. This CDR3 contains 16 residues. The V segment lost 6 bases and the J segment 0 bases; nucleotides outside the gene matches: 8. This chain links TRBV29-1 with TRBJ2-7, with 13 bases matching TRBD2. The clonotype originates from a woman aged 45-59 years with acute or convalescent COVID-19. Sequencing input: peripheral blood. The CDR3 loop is CSVKGLAGPSSYEQYF. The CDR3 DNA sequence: TGCAGCGTGAAGGGACTAGCGGGACCGAGCTCCTACGAGCAGTACTTC.